These 10 T cell receptor beta chains came from one sample sequenced in a study of cytomegalovirus exposure and HLA in healthy donors. PCR was performed using 60 Vbeta and 13 Jbeta primers. Clones were sequenced by immunoSEQ multiplex PCR, and TCRdb holds only the in-frame ones, with some missing. The repertoire holds about 190,000 clones, with roughly 80% as singletons. Sequenced material: PBMCs. Receptor source: a man in his fifties in good health and CMV-seronegative.

CDR3 loop: CASSPGGTSQETQYF. The CDR3 DNA is TGTGCCAGTAGTCCCGGGGGGACCTCCCAAGAGACCCAGTACTTC. The V gene is TRBV19, the J gene TRBJ2-5; 7 positions match TRBD2. V lost 5 bases, J lost 1 base, and 7 bases stayed unmatched. This CDR3 is built from 15 residues. Germline V gene sequence: CDR1 LNHDA, CDR2 SQIVND (reference sequence).

This clone was detected only once. A read error may produce the germline difference seen at one junction end. V is TRBV7-9 and J is TRBJ1-1, with a tentative D call TRBD1 (6 bases). Germline V gene sequence: CDR1 SEHNR, CDR2 FQNEAQ (reference sequence). The CDR3 consists of 12 residues. The CDR3 spells CSSSNTGIEAFF. The CDR3 nucleotides read TGTTCCAGCAGCAACACAGGGATTGAAGCTTTCTTT.

J is TRBJ1-6 and V is TRBV11-2, with a tentative D call TRBD1 (6 bases). There are 15 residues in the CDR3. Germline CDR1 reads SGHAT; CDR2 reads FQNNGV. V lost 5 bases, J lost 9 bases, and 17 bases lay in between. The CDR3: CASSENDRRRSPLHF. CDR3 sequence (DNA): TGTGCCAGCAGCGAAAATGACAGGCGGCGTTCACCCCTCCACTTT.

The rearrangement links TRBV10-3 to TRBJ1-5; weak D call: TRBD1 (5 bases). Germline V lookup: CDR1 ENHRY, CDR2 SYGVKD. Trimming removed 2 bases from V and 5 bases from J, with 10 bases in between. This CDR3 contains 14 residues. DNA for the CDR3: TGTGCCATCAGTGAGGTCGGGGACTATCAGCCCCAGCATTTT. Its protein product is CAISEVGDYQPQHF.

This clone was seen a handful of times. The gene calls are TRBV7-6 and TRBJ2-2; the match to TRBD1 covers 7 bases. The CDR3 runs to 17 residues. Germline CDR1 is SGHVS and CDR2 is FNYEAQ. The junction had 7 bases not matched to a gene; V was cut back by 1 base and J by 2 bases. This chain's CDR3 is CASSLGAGTENTGELFF. DNA of the CDR3: TGTGCCAGCAGCTTAGGGGCCGGGACAGAAAACACCGGGGAGCTGTTTTTT.

The V call is TRBV27, the J call TRBJ1-2; the D gene is possibly TRBD1 (5 bases). The CDR3 length is 15 residues. The V gene lost 2 bases and the J gene lost 6 bases, with 16 bases spanning the gap. CDR1 and CDR2 from the germline V gene are MNHEY and SMNVEV (reference sequence). The DNA of the CDR3 is TGTGCCAGCAGTTTAAAGGGGCGGGGGAAAAATGGCTACACCTTC. Protein sequence: CASSLKGRGKNGYTF.

The V gene is TRBV5-1, the J gene TRBJ2-1; TRBD1 matches 8 bases. Per germline, CDR1 SGHRS and CDR2 YFSETQ. The length of the CDR3 is 15 residues. V shed 0 bases and J 2 bases; nucleotides not matched to a gene: 1. The CDR3 DNA reads as TGCGCCAGCAGCTTGGAGGGACAGGCCTACAATGAGCAGTTCTTC. It yields the protein CASSLEGQAYNEQFF.

The chain employs TRBV4-3 and TRBJ1-2; tentative D call: TRBD1 (6 bases). Germline V gene data show CDR1 as LGHNA and CDR2 as YSLEER. The ends were cut back, 1 base at V and 3 bases at J, with 9 bases in the middle. The CDR3 runs 14 residues. DNA of the CDR3: TGCGCCAGCAGCCAAGTCCAGGGGTACTATGGCTACACCTTC. The encoded protein is CASSQVQGYYGYTF.

The gene calls are TRBV27 and TRBJ1-1; tentative D call: TRBD1 (5 bases). The CDR3 contains 10 residues. Deletions cut 7 bases from V and 5 bases from J, with 5 bases between. The germline V gene encodes CDR1 MNHEY and CDR2 SMNVEV (reference sequence). The CDR3 loop reads CASKGTEAFF. The CDR3 DNA is TGTGCCAGCAAGGGGACTGAAGCTTTCTTT.

This chain connects TRBV6-6 to TRBJ2-5; a possible D gene is TRBD1 (5 bases). The V gene's germline CDR1 is MNHNY and CDR2 SVGAGI (reference sequence). V was trimmed by 8 bases and J by 4 bases, leaving 20 bases between them. The CDR3 length is 15 residues. Here the CDR3 DNA reads TGTGCCAGCTCTTGGGGCGGCCAGACGGGAGAGACCCAGTACTTC. Amino acids: CASSWGGQTGETQYF.